One and the same sample provided the 5 T cell receptor beta chains below, sequenced in a study of CD4+ T cells in melanoma. Generated by immunoSEQ multiplex PCR, the TCRdb table keeps only in-frame clones and is missing some. Among over 6,500 clones, approximately 69% were seen once, and the ten largest hold 25% to 35%. Sequencing input: cells from a culture (not recorded whether cultured in vitro). Every receptor here comes from a human donor with melanoma.

V and J are TRBV9 and TRBJ2-3, with 10 nucleotides matching TRBD1. The junction had 10 bases not matched to a gene; V was cut back by 3 bases and J by 3 bases. From germline, CDR1 is SGDLS and CDR2 YYNGEE. The length of the CDR3 is 17 residues. CDR3 nucleotides: TGTGCCAGCAGCGAGCCCATGACAGGGGGCGAGACAGATACGCAGTATTTT. Its protein product is CASSEPMTGGETDTQYF.

This clone was detected a few times. The J gene is TRBJ2-5, the V gene TRBV5-5; TRBD2 is a possible D gene (6 bases). Germline loops: CDR1 SGHKS, CDR2 YYEKEE (reference sequence). The CDR3 runs to 15 residues. Trimming left V 2 bases short and J 1 base short, with 12 bases between. CDR3 region: CASSFWGGVQETQYF. In DNA, the CDR3 is TGTGCCAGCAGCTTTTGGGGCGGGGTCCAAGAGACCCAGTACTTC. The full variable domain, with the rest looked up from reference TRBV5-5 and TRBJ2-5, is DAGVTQSPTHLIKTRGQQVTLRCSPISGHKSVSWYQQVLGQGPQFIFQYYEKEERGRGNFPDRFSARQFPNYSSELNVNALLLGDSALYLCASSFWGGVQETQYFGPGTRLLVL.

This rearrangement joins TRBV11-1 to TRBJ2-2, with a tentative D call TRBD2 (6 bases). The CDR3 runs to 14 residues. V lost 1 base to trimming and J lost 7 bases, with 10 bases between them. Germline loops: CDR1 SGHAT, CDR2 FQDESV (reference sequence). In DNA form, the CDR3 reads TGTGCCAGCAGCTTAGTAACGGAGGGCGGGGAGCTGTTTTTT. Translation: CASSLVTEGGELFF.

This chain joins TRBV24-1 and TRBJ1-2, with TRBD1 matching 8 bases. V shed 6 bases, J shed 1 base, and the junction held 3 bases outside the gene matches. The CDR3 consists of 14 residues. Germline V gives CDR1 KGHDR, CDR2 SFDVKD. The CDR3 loop reads CATSPDRGNYGYTF. The CDR3 DNA is TGTGCCACCAGTCCCGACAGGGGTAACTATGGCTACACCTTC.

CDR3: CASSPPHRVVETQYF. Here the CDR3 DNA reads TGTGCCAGCTCACCACCTCACAGGGTGGTAGAGACCCAGTACTTC. The chain carries TRBV18 and TRBJ2-5; D is possibly TRBD1 (6 bases). The CDR3 has 15 residues. Germline V gene sequence: CDR1 KGHSH, CDR2 LQKENI. V lost 0 bases and J 4 bases, leaving 12 bases between the germline ends. Filled out from reference TRBV18 and TRBJ2-5, the complete variable domain reads NAGVMQNPRHLVRRRGQEARLRCSPMKGHSHVYWYRQLPEEGLKFMVYLQKENIIDESGMPKERFSAEFPKEGPSILRIQQVVRGDSAAYFCASSPPHRVVETQYFGPGTRLLVL.